This T cell receptor (beta chain) was captured in a study of OX40 agonist ivuxolimab in advanced cancers. Overall study: Intravenous ivuxolimab was administered to patients every 2 weeks at 0.01 to 10 mg/kg. The study's findings and limits: Both CD4+ and CD8+ T cell populations in blood had undergone clonal expansion by week 6 at 0.1 to 3.0 mg/kg.

Germline loops: CDR1 SGDLS, CDR2 YYNGEE. Trimming shortened V by 0 bases and J by 6 bases, and 15 bases separated the two germline ends. CDR3 length equals 15 residues. Of note for this clone: The antigen is undetermined.

The data were produced by immunoSEQ multiplex PCR, yet TCRdb's version contains in-frame clones alone and is incomplete. Here the sample spans around 60,000 clones, 77% being singletons. This receptor was obtained from an adult with an advanced solid tumor such as melanoma, head and neck, liver or kidney cancer. This chain connects TRBV9 to TRBJ1-2, with a weak D call TRBD1 (5 bases). The material was CD4+ or CD8+ T cells sorted from blood, obtained in a trial of the OX40 agonist ivuxolimab. CDR3 DNA sequence: TGTGCCAGCAGCGTAGAGTTGGCAGGGAGGAATGGCTACACCTTC. The encoded protein is CASSVELAGRNGYTF.